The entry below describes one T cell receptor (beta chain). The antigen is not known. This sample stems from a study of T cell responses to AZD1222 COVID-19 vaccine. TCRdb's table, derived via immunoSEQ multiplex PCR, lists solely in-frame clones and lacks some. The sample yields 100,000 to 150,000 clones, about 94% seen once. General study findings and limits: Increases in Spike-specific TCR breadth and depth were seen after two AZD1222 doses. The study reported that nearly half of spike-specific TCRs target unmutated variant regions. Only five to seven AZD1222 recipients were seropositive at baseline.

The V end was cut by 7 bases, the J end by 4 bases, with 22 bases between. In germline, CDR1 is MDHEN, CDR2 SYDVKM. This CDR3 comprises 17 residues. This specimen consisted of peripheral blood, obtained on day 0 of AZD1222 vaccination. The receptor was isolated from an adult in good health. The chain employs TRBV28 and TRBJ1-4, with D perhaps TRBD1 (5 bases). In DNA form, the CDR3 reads TGTGCCAGCACCGAACTGGACTCAGCGGGACGTAATGAAAAACTGTTTTTT. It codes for CASTELDSAGRNEKLFF.